These T cell receptor beta chains were read from a single sample in a study of blood T cell repertoires in COVID-19. Method: immunoSEQ multiplex PCR; TCRdb's copy keeps in-frame clones and lacks some. The data contain a few hundred thousand clones, roughly 90% of them seen just once; the ten biggest clones take up roughly 1.2%. The sequenced material came from peripheral blood. Receptors originate from a man aged 35 to 55 with acute or convalescent COVID-19. Each CDR3 is given with its conserved first and last residue. The D gene is left open where the match is weak. Not all rows give a size; the values are once, few, many and, for expanded clones, a class.

V	D	J	size	DNA	CDR3
TRBV24-1	NA	TRBJ2-1	few	TGTGCCACCAGTGATCCGCCCCAGGACAATGAGCAGTTCTTC	CATSDPPQDNEQFF
TRBV6-2/TRBV6-3	NA	TRBJ1-2	NA	TGTGCCAGCAGTTACGATGCCTCACTGAACGACTATGGCTACACCTTC	CASSYDASLNDYGYTF
TRBV12-3/TRBV12-4	TRBD1	TRBJ2-7	NA	TGTGCCAGCAGTGGGGGACAGGGTTACGAGCAGTACTTC	CASSGGQGYEQYF
TRBV2	NA	TRBJ1-1	NA	TGTGCCAGCAGTGTAGACATGAACACTGAAGCTTTCTTT	CASSVDMNTEAFF
TRBV23-1	TRBD1	TRBJ1-5	NA	TGCGCCAGCATCCCCAGAGGGGGACAGAGGATCAATCAGCCCCAGCATTTT	CASIPRGGQRINQPQHF
TRBV7-2	NA	TRBJ1-5	NA	TGTGCCAGCAGCATGGCAGGGGCCGGCAATCAGCCCCAGCATTTT	CASSMAGAGNQPQHF
TRBV4-3	NA	TRBJ1-2	once	TGCGCCAGCAGCCAACTTTCAGGGAGGGGTGGCTACACCTTC	CASSQLSGRGGYTF
TRBV2	TRBD1	TRBJ1-4	NA	TGTGCCAGCAGTGAAGGGTCGGACAGGGAAAAACTGTTTTTT	CASSEGSDREKLFF
TRBV12-3/TRBV12-4	NA	TRBJ1-1	NA	TGTGCCAGCAGCCGGGACATCAACACTGAAGCTTTCTTT	CASSRDINTEAFF
TRBV25-1	NA	TRBJ1-1	NA	TGTGCCAGCCAGGCCTCGGGGGGCACTGAAGCTTTCTTT	CASQASGGTEAFF
TRBV7-8	TRBD1	TRBJ2-1	NA	TGTGCCAGCAGTACTGGGACAGGGGTCTCTGAGCAGTTCTTC	CASSTGTGVSEQFF
TRBV3-1/TRBV3-2	NA	TRBJ1-2	NA	TGTGCCAGCAGCCCACGGGACTTCACCTATGGCTACACCTTC	CASSPRDFTYGYTF
TRBV13	TRBD2	TRBJ2-1	once	TGTGCCAGCAGACCACGCGGGACTAGCGGCTACAATGAGCAGTTCTTC	CASRPRGTSGYNEQFF